These 27 T cell receptor beta chains were all obtained from the same sample, sequenced in a study of long-term antiretroviral therapy in people with HIV. At the survey level, the v3.0 immunoSEQ assay was run. Clones were read by immunoSEQ multiplex PCR, and TCRdb kept only the in-frame ones, dropping some. This sample has 26,000 or so clones; approximately 78% occur once, and the top ten carry approximately 8.5%. Source: unsorted PBMCs, taken 1.5 years before starting antiretroviral therapy. These receptors were obtained from a man aged 18-30 years with HIV.

The rearrangement joins TRBV9 to TRBJ2-3; D could derive from TRBD1 or TRBD2 (6 bases each). Trimming removed 4 bases from V and 2 bases from J, with 14 bases in between. This CDR3 has 15 residues. Looked up from germline, CDR1 is SGDLS and CDR2 is YYNGEE. The DNA for the CDR3 is TGTGCCAGCAGCACCAGGGGCGGGACCACAGATACGCAGTATTTT. Amino acids: CASSTRGGTTDTQYF.

This chain connects TRBV27 to TRBJ2-7; TRBD2 matches at 8 bases. Germline V gene sequence: CDR1 MNHEY, CDR2 SMNVEV (reference sequence). J gave up 5 bases and V 6 bases, and 15 bases lay outside the gene matches. CDR3 length: 16 amino acids. This CDR3 is CASRRGYGTSKNEQYF. DNA for the CDR3: TGTGCCAGCAGGCGAGGTTACGGGACTAGTAAAAACGAGCAGTACTTC.

The chain combines TRBV7-8 with TRBJ2-3, with D perhaps given as TRBD1 or TRBD2 (5 bases each). CDR1 is SGHVS and CDR2 is FQNEAQ in the germline V gene. V lost 5 bases to trimming and J lost 6 bases, with 9 bases between them. The CDR3 loop spans 12 amino acids. This CDR3 reads CASSPWDDTQYF. The CDR3 DNA reads as TGTGCCAGCAGCCCCTGGGACGATACGCAGTATTTT.

The gene calls are TRBV6-6 and TRBJ2-7, with 9 positions matching TRBD1. The V segment lost 5 bases and the J segment 4 bases; nucleotides outside the gene matches: 12. The CDR3 contains 16 residues. Per the germline V gene, CDR1 is MNHNY and CDR2 is SVGAGI (reference sequence). The CDR3 nucleotides read TGTGCCAGCAGTCGCCCCCGGGACAGGGCGAGTTACGAGCAGTACTTC. This translates into CASSRPRDRASYEQYF.

This chain joins TRBV6-6 and TRBJ2-7; TRBD2 matches at 11 bases. The CDR3 is 16 residues long. In germline, CDR1 is MNHNY, CDR2 SVGAGI (reference sequence). V dropped 6 bases and J dropped 1; count of bases not matched to a gene: 8. In nucleotides, the CDR3 is TGTGCCAGCAGCTCTGCCGGGACTAGCGGTTCCTACGAGCAGTACTTC. Translation: CASSSAGTSGSYEQYF.

The CDR3 DNA is TGTGCCAGTAGTTTGGCAGGAGGGCAGCCCCAGCATTTT. Translation gives CASSLAGGQPQHF. This sequence joins TRBV19 and TRBJ1-5; the D is unclear. CDR3 size: 13 residues. V was clipped by 5 bases and J by 7 bases, with 12 bases between them. The germline V gene encodes CDR1 LNHDA and CDR2 SQIVND (reference sequence). The complete variable domain, with remaining parts taken from reference TRBV19 and TRBJ1-5, reads DGGITQSPKYLFRKEGQNVTLSCEQNLNHDAMYWYRQDPGQGLRLIYYSQIVNDFQKGDIAEGYSVSREKKESFPLTVTSAQKNPTAFYLCASSLAGGQPQHFGDGTRLSIL.

The rearrangement links TRBV5-1 to TRBJ2-7; tentatively, D is TRBD2 (5 bases). Germline V lookup: CDR1 SGHRS, CDR2 YFSETQ. This CDR3 is 13 amino acids long. Trimming left V 0 bases short and J 4 bases short, with 8 bases between. This chain's CDR3 is CASSLDSGYEQYF. CDR3 DNA sequence: TGCGCCAGCAGCTTGGACAGCGGTTACGAGCAGTACTTC. The variable domain in full, with the rest retrieved from reference TRBV5-1 and TRBJ2-7, is KAGVTQTPRYLIKTRGQQVTLSCSPISGHRSVSWYQQTPGQGLQFLFEYFSETQRNKGNFPGRFSGRQFSNSRSEMNVSTLELGDSALYLCASSLDSGYEQYFGPGTRLTVT.

The chain combines TRBV19 with TRBJ1-1; 8 bases match TRBD1. V lost 6 bases and J lost 5; bases outside the gene matches: 8. Germline values: CDR1 LNHDA, CDR2 SQIVND (reference sequence). The CDR3 has 14 residues. CDR3 nucleotides: TGTGCCAGTAGCCCTGGACAGGGTGTTACTGAAGCTTTCTTT. Encoded protein: CASSPGQGVTEAFF.

This chain links TRBV10-3 with TRBJ2-5; TRBD2 is a possible D gene (5 bases). Germline V gives CDR1 ENHRY, CDR2 SYGVKD. The CDR3 has 15 residues. V was cut by 0 bases and J by 5 bases, with 13 bases left in between. The CDR3 here is CAISESSGIRETQYF. The DNA for the CDR3 is TGTGCCATCAGTGAGTCGTCGGGGATCCGGGAGACCCAGTACTTC.

Notes on this clone: Other DNA sequences in this specimen translate into the identical CDR3. The chain links TRBV7-2 to TRBJ2-7; a possible D gene is TRBD1 (5 bases). V lost 5 bases to trimming and J lost 4 bases, with 15 bases between them. The CDR3 sequence is 14 residues long. The germline CDR1 and CDR2 sequences are SGHTA and FQGNSA. CDR3 sequence: CASSLGPRQYEQYF. CDR3 coding DNA: TGTGCCAGCAGCCTAGGACCTAGACAGTACGAGCAGTACTTC.

V is TRBV29-1 and J is TRBJ2-4, with D unresolved. The V gene lost 1 base and the J gene lost 0 bases, with 10 bases spanning the gap. Germline assignment: CDR1 SQVTM and CDR2 ANQGSEA. The CDR3 contains 15 residues. Written as DNA, the CDR3 is TGCAGCGTTGAAGTCCAGGAACTAGCCAAAAACATTCAGTACTTC. It encodes CSVEVQELAKNIQYF.

The J gene is TRBJ2-1, the V gene TRBV13, with 8 bases aligning to TRBD1. The CDR3 consists of 15 residues. Germline V gene lookup returns CDR1 PRHDT and CDR2 FYEKMQ (reference sequence). V lost 3 bases and J lost 5; bases outside the gene matches: 6. The CDR3 DNA is TGTGCCAGCAGCTTCCCGGACAGGGAAGACAATGAGCAGTTCTTC. It yields the protein CASSFPDREDNEQFF.

The genes are TRBV9 and TRBJ2-1; weak D call: TRBD1 (5 bases). V lost 4 bases, J lost 4 bases, and 18 bases lay in between. This CDR3 has 16 residues. Germline CDR1 SGDLS, CDR2 YYNGEE. The CDR3 DNA sequence: TGTGCCAGCAGCCCCCAAGGGGCGGTACCTTACAATGAGCAGTTCTTC. Translation gives CASSPQGAVPYNEQFF.

V and J are TRBV18 and TRBJ2-2; the match to TRBD1 covers 7 bases. From germline, CDR1 is KGHSH and CDR2 LQKENI. With V trimmed by 2 bases and J by 4 bases, 4 bases remained unmatched. This CDR3 comprises 15 residues. The CDR3 DNA sequence: TGTGCCAGCTCACCAATGGACAGGATCACCGGGGAGCTGTTTTTT. It encodes CASSPMDRITGELFF.

This chain connects TRBV6-5 to TRBJ2-7; D is undetermined. The CDR3 extends over 13 amino acids. Looked up from germline, CDR1 is MNHEY and CDR2 is SVGAGI. V was cut by 0 bases and J by 4 bases, with 7 bases left in between. CDR3 region: CASSYSGRYEQYF. The CDR3 DNA is TGTGCCAGCAGTTACTCAGGGCGATACGAGCAGTACTTC.

This clone was counted a single time. J is TRBJ2-1 and V is TRBV27; D not resolved. The CDR3 runs to 16 residues. CDR1 and CDR2 from the germline V gene are MNHEY and SMNVEV (reference sequence). Trimming cost V 3 bases and J 0 bases, with 12 bases left between them. The CDR3 loop is CASSFRARSSYNEQFF. The CDR3 region has the DNA TGTGCCAGCAGTTTTCGGGCCCGGAGCTCCTACAATGAGCAGTTCTTC.

The chain combines TRBV5-4 with TRBJ2-3; the match to TRBD1 covers 9 bases. Per the germline V gene, CDR1 is SGHNT and CDR2 is YYREEE (reference sequence). The CDR3 is made up of 16 amino acids. J gave up 3 bases and V 5 bases, and 10 bases lay outside the gene matches. CDR3 DNA sequence: TGTGCCAGCAGGTCCGACAGGGGGATTGGGACAGATACGCAGTATTTT. Translation: CASRSDRGIGTDTQYF.

The rearrangement joins TRBV15 to TRBJ1-4, with D tentatively TRBD1 (6 bases). The V gene's germline CDR1 is LNHNV and CDR2 YYDKDF (reference sequence). Trimming removed 1 base at V and 7 bases at J, with 13 bases between. This CDR3 has 15 amino acids. The CDR3 coding sequence is TGTGCCACCAGCAGAGGGACGGGGGCCGGTGAAAAACTGTTTTTT. Protein: CATSRGTGAGEKLFF.

The chain is built from TRBV9 and TRBJ2-3, with D uncertain. The ends were cut back, 5 bases at V and 2 bases at J, with 9 bases in the middle. Per the germline V gene, CDR1 is SGDLS and CDR2 is YYNGEE. This CDR3 contains 13 residues. DNA of the CDR3: TGTGCCAGCAGAGGGAAATACACAGATACGCAGTATTTT. Its protein product is CASRGKYTDTQYF.

The chain couples TRBV27 to TRBJ2-2; a possible D gene is TRBD1 (6 bases). This CDR3 is built from 15 residues. Germline CDR1 is MNHEY and CDR2 is SMNVEV (reference sequence). V lost 5 bases to trimming and J lost 0 bases, with 10 bases between them. The CDR3 spells CASSLKGANTGELFF. CDR3 in DNA: TGTGCCAGCAGTCTCAAGGGGGCGAACACCGGGGAGCTGTTTTTT.

The genes are TRBV9 and TRBJ2-2, with TRBD1 matching over 8 bases. Trimming cost V 2 bases and J 0 bases; bases outside gene matches: 15. Germline CDR1 SGDLS, CDR2 YYNGEE. CDR3 size: 20 residues. The CDR3 sequence is CASSVGQGDSQRANTGELFF. The CDR3 DNA follows: TGTGCCAGCAGCGTTGGACAGGGAGATAGTCAGCGGGCGAACACCGGGGAGCTGTTTTTT.

The J gene is TRBJ2-7, the V gene TRBV9; 12 bases are shared with TRBD2. Germline V lookup: CDR1 SGDLS, CDR2 YYNGEE. This CDR3 region has 16 residues. Germline trimming cut 4 bases from V and 5 bases from J; bases unmatched to any gene: 10. The CDR3 coding sequence is TGTGCCAGCAGCCCATGGACTAGCGGGGACCCCCACGAGCAGTACTTC. Translation: CASSPWTSGDPHEQYF.

The V call is TRBV28, the J call TRBJ2-7; 12 bases are a match to TRBD1. Germline loops: CDR1 MDHEN, CDR2 SYDVKM. The V segment lost 3 bases and the J segment 4 bases; nucleotides outside the gene matches: 13. CDR3 size: 18 residues. The chain's CDR3 is CASSFRLGGTGGWYEQYF. In DNA, the CDR3 is TGTGCCAGCAGTTTTCGGTTGGGGGGGACAGGGGGCTGGTACGAGCAGTACTTC.

The genes are TRBV7-9 and TRBJ2-5; D not resolved. Trimming cost V 5 bases and J 0 bases, with 7 bases left between them. The CDR3 runs to 13 residues. Germline V gene data show CDR1 as SEHNR and CDR2 as FQNEAQ (reference sequence). CDR3 amino acids: CASSDIYQETQYF. The CDR3, as DNA: TGTGCCAGCAGCGACATCTACCAAGAGACCCAGTACTTC.

This clone was found a few times. This chain links TRBV4-1 with TRBJ1-4; no reliable D call. The germline gives CDR1 MGHRA, CDR2 YSYEKL. The CDR3 extends over 17 amino acids. Trimming took 0 bases from V and 8 from J, leaving 19 bases between them. This CDR3 reads CASSQDQYLGNREKLFF. DNA of the CDR3: TGCGCCAGCAGCCAAGATCAGTATCTGGGGAACCGGGAAAAACTGTTTTTT.

V and J are TRBV27 and TRBJ2-7, with 9 nucleotides matching TRBD2. The CDR3 length is 17 residues. CDR1 and CDR2 from the germline V gene are MNHEY and SMNVEV (reference sequence). The V and J ends lost 6 bases and 2 bases, in that order; junction bases with no gene match: 14. CDR3 sequence reads: CASSRIGQLAGAYEQYF. DNA of the CDR3: TGTGCCAGCAGCAGAATAGGACAACTAGCGGGTGCCTACGAGCAGTACTTC.

This rearrangement joins TRBV6-1 to TRBJ1-2; possible D gene TRBD1, 6 bases. V was pared by 0 bases and J by 3 bases, with 14 bases between. The CDR3 sequence is 16 residues long. Germline assignment: CDR1 MNHNS and CDR2 SASEGT. The CDR3 loop reads CASSEALGTGHYGYTF. The CDR3 DNA reads as TGTGCCAGCAGTGAAGCGTTAGGTACAGGGCACTATGGCTACACCTTC.